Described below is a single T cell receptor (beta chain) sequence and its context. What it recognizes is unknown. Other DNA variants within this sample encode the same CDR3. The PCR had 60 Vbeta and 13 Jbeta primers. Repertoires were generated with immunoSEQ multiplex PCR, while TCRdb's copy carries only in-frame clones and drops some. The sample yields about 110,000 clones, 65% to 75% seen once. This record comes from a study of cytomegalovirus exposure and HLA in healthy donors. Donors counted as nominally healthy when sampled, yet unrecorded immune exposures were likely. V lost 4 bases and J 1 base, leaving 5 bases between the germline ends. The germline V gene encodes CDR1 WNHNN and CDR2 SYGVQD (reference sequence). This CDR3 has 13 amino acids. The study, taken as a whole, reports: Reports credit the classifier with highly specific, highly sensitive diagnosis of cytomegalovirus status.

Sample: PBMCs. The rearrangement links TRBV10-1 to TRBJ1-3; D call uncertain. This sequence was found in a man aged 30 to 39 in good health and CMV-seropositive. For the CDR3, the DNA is TGCGCCAGCAGTGGCGGTTCTGGAAACACCATATATTTT. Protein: CASSGGSGNTIYF.